This record concerns one TCR beta chain sequence. No antigen is known for it. V lost 3 bases, J lost 3 bases, and 11 bases lay in between. From germline, CDR1 is SGHAT and CDR2 FQNNGV. This CDR3 comprises 14 residues. It was with a sample-barcoded 5' primer and a J-beta primer mix that a second PCR of roughly 6 to 12 cycles was run. Each of the cDNA molecules was tagged by a template-switch adaptor with 12 random nucleotides. A single record per CDR3 protein comes from TCRdb applying MiXCR to the 5' RACE reads. The sample includes about 640,000 distinct CDR3 sequences, 58% of them seen just once. These data come from a study of blood T cells in healthy people across ages. Study results and caveats: The study found more naive CD4+ cells and higher diversity in long-lived than aged donors.

The source of this sequence is a man between 60 and 70 years old in good health. V gene TRBV11-2 combines with J gene TRBJ2-5, with a weak D call TRBD1 (5 bases). The sequenced sample was blood. DNA for the CDR3: TGTGCCAGCAGCTTTGGGGCTGCGAAAGAGACCCAGTACTTC. Its protein product is CASSFGAAKETQYF.